These 18 T cell receptor beta chains share one sample of origin, sequenced in a study of CXCR3-negative and CXCR3-positive naive CD8 T cells. With UMI labels, 5' RACE was used to prepare the TRB cDNA libraries. TCRdb reprocessed the 5' RACE reads, with one entry per CDR3 protein and no DNA. The sample table sets out over 80,000 distinct CDR3 sequences. Sample: naive CXCR3- CD8+ T cells from blood. Subset denoted: CD45RO-CCR7+CD27+CD95- naive CD8+ T cells lacking CXCR3 (TNR3-). The receptor source for this set is a human donor in good health. Some clones in this sample may be carry-over from other donors' samples.

This chain uses TRBV7-8 with TRBJ2-3. Looked up from germline, CDR1 is SGHVS and CDR2 is FQNEAQ. This CDR3 comprises 16 residues. The CDR3 reads CASSLESKGMTDTQYF. Full variable domain (remainder filled in from reference TRBV7-8 and TRBJ2-3): GAGVSQSPRYKVAKRGQDVALRCDPISGHVSLFWYQQALGQGPEFLTYFQNEAQLDKSGLPSDRFFAERPEGSVSTLKIQRTQQEDSAVYLCASSLESKGMTDTQYFGPGTRLTVL.

The chain carries TRBV2 and TRBJ2-7. CDR3 length: 12 residues. Germline assignment: CDR1 SNHLY and CDR2 FYNNEI. The CDR3 region is CASTAKYYEQYF. Combining the CDR3 with reference TRBV2 and TRBJ2-7 gives the whole variable domain EPEVTQTPSHQVTQMGQEVILRCVPISNHLYFYWYRQILGQKVEFLVSFYNNEISEKSEIFDDQFSVERPDGSNFTLKIRSTKLEDSAMYFCASTAKYYEQYFGPGTRLTVT.

The chain combines TRBV29-1 with TRBJ2-3. Germline V gene sequence: CDR1 SQVTM, CDR2 ANQGSEA. The CDR3 covers 13 residues. The CDR3 protein is CSVGSGNTDTQYF.

The rearrangement joins TRBV5-1 to TRBJ1-4; TCRdb selects TRBD1, and the lack of DNA leaves this call unchecked. The CDR3 sequence is 16 residues long. CDR1 is SGHRS and CDR2 is YFSETQ in the germline V gene. The CDR3 protein is CASSNGGGWTNEKLFF. The full variable domain, with the rest looked up from reference TRBV5-1 and TRBJ1-4, is KAGVTQTPRYLIKTRGQQVTLSCSPISGHRSVSWYQQTPGQGLQFLFEYFSETQRNKGNFPGRFSGRQFSNSRSEMNVSTLELGDSALYLCASSNGGGWTNEKLFFGSGTQLSVL.

The chain recombines TRBV6-6 with TRBJ1-3; the TRBD1 assignment by TCRdb is unverifiable without DNA. The CDR3 spans 14 residues. The germline CDR1 and CDR2 sequences are MNHNY and SVGAGI (reference sequence). The CDR3 is CASSYEGSGNTIYF.

V usage is TRBV4-2 and J usage is TRBJ1-2. Germline V lookup: CDR1 LGHNA, CDR2 YNFKEQ. The CDR3 is made up of 15 amino acids. This CDR3 is CASSQGLGPSWGYTF.

The V call is TRBV23-1, the J call TRBJ2-5; TCRdb reports TRBD2, a call that lacks DNA to check it against. TRBV23-1 is recorded as an ORF, its role being uncertain. The CDR3 is 15 amino acids. Here the CDR3 reads CASSQTSGGQETQYF.

The chain employs TRBV29-1 and TRBJ2-3. CDR1 and CDR2 from the germline V gene are SQVTM and ANQGSEA. The CDR3 is made up of 13 amino acids. CDR3 in amino acids: CSVEDYNADTQYF.

The rearrangement uses TRBV7-3 and TRBJ1-1; TCRdb's assignment of TRBD1 cannot be checked, as there is no DNA. CDR3 size: 15 residues. CDR1 and CDR2 from the germline V gene are SGHTA and FQGTGA. The CDR3 region is CASSLTLGAGSEAFF.

J is TRBJ1-6 and V is TRBV28; the D call of TRBD1 rests on TCRdb alone, since no DNA is present to check it. Germline CDR1 reads MDHEN; CDR2 reads SYDVKM. The CDR3 runs 15 residues. CDR3 loop: CAIRGQFSSRSPLHF.

The rearrangement links TRBV29-1 to TRBJ2-3; the D call of TRBD1 rests on TCRdb alone, since no DNA is present to check it. The CDR3 loop spans 14 amino acids. CDR1 and CDR2 from the germline V gene are SQVTM and ANQGSEA. CDR3 sequence: CSVAGTGVTDTQYF.

The chain couples TRBV7-2 to TRBJ2-7; with no DNA, the TCRdb D assignment of TRBD1 cannot be verified. The CDR3 is 14 amino acids. Germline lookup yields CDR1 SGHTA and CDR2 FQGNSA. Here the CDR3 reads CASGPGPRFYEQYF. Variable domain in full (rest from reference TRBV7-2 and TRBJ2-7): GAGVSQSPSNKVTEKGKDVELRCDPISGHTALYWYRQSLGQGLEFLIYFQGNSAPDKSGLPSDRFSAERTGGSVSTLTIQRTQQEDSAVYLCASGPGPRFYEQYFGPGTRLTVT.

The V and J genes are TRBV11-2 and TRBJ2-1; TCRdb selects TRBD1, and the lack of DNA leaves this call unchecked. The CDR3 consists of 18 residues. Looked up from germline, CDR1 is SGHAT and CDR2 is FQNNGV. Here the CDR3 reads CASSLSQGLGGPYNEQFF.

The CDR3 sequence: CASSQNRPDTQYF. The chain carries TRBV9 and TRBJ2-3. The CDR3 is made up of 13 amino acids. CDR1 and CDR2 (germline): SGDLS, YYNGEE.

This chain links TRBV6-5 with TRBJ1-2; TCRdb indicates TRBD1, and absent DNA this call remains unverified. Germline assignment: CDR1 MNHEY and CDR2 SVGAGI. This CDR3 spans 14 amino acids. CDR3: CASTYGTGEYGYTF.

The rearrangement uses TRBV12-3 or TRBV12-4 and TRBJ1-3; TCRdb calls TRBD1, which cannot be checked without DNA. The CDR3 runs to 16 residues. This chain's CDR3 is CASSPGQEFSGNTIYF.

V usage is TRBV29-1 and J usage is TRBJ2-5; TCRdb picks TRBD2, but there is no DNA to check that call. The CDR3 loop spans 15 amino acids. Per the germline V gene, CDR1 is SQVTM and CDR2 is ANQGSEA. CDR3: CSAQLAEDPQETQYF.

The chain carries TRBV7-9 and TRBJ2-7; TCRdb's D call of TRBD2 is untestable without DNA. CDR3 length equals 14 residues. In germline, CDR1 is SEHNR, CDR2 FQNEAQ (reference sequence). Here the CDR3 reads CASSPSLAGYEQYF.